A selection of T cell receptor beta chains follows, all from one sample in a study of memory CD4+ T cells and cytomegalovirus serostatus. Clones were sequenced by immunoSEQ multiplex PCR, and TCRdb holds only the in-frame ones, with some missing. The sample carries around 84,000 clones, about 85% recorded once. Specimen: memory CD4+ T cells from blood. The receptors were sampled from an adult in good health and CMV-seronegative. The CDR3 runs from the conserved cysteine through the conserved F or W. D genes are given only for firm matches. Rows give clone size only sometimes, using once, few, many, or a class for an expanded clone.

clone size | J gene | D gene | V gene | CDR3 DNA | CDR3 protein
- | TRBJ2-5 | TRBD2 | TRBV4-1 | TGCGCCAGCAGCCACCTCCCCGGGGGGGGAGAGACCCAGTACTTC | CASSHLPGGGETQYF
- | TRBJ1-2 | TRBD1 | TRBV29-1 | TGCAGCGCCTTTGGACAGGGGGCGCCCGGCTACACCTTC | CSAFGQGAPGYTF
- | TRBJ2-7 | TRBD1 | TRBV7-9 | TGTGCCAGCAGCACCTCGACAGGGTTGGTCGAGCAGTACTTC | CASSTSTGLVEQYF
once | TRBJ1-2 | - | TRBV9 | TGTGCCAGCAGCGTAGAGGGAGGGTTTAACTATGGCTACACCTTC | CASSVEGGFNYGYTF
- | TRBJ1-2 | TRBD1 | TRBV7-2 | TGTGCCAGCAGCCCGGGGGACAGGGAGGGTTTTGGCTACACCTTC | CASSPGDREGFGYTF
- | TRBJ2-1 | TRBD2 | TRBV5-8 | TGTGCCAGCAGCTTGGCGCTAGCGGGCGTGTTGGATGAGCAGTTCTTC | CASSLALAGVLDEQFF
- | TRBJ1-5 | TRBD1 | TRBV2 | TGTGCCAGCGTACCAACCAGGGGGCGATTTGTTCAGCCCCAGCATTTT | CASVPTRGRFVQPQHF
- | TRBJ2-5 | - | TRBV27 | TGTGCCAGCAGTTTTGGGGGGGCCGTGGAGACCCAGTACTTC | CASSFGGAVETQYF
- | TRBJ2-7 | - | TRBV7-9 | TGTGCCAGCAGTCCATGGTCGGGGTCCTCCTACGAGCAGTACTTC | CASSPWSGSSYEQYF
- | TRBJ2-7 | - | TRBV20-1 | TGCAGTGCGCCATCCTACGAGCAGTACTTC | CSAPSYEQYF
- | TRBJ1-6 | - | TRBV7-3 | TGTGCCAGCGGAGGGAATAATTCACCCCTCCACTTT | CASGGNNSPLHF
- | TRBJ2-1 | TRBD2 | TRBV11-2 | TGTGCCAGCAGCCGGGGGCTAGCGGGGGGGCGGCCCTACAATGAGCAGTTCTTC | CASSRGLAGGRPYNEQFF
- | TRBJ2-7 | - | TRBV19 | TGTGCCAGTAGTATAACAGGGTCATCCTACGAGCAGTACTTC | CASSITGSSYEQYF
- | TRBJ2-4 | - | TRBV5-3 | TGTGCCAGAAGCTTGAGAGCCCGTGCCTTTATCAAAAACATTCAGTACTTC | CARSLRARAFIKNIQYF
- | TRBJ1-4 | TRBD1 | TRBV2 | TGTGCCAGCGGACAGGAGTGGAATGAAAAACTGTTTTTT | CASGQEWNEKLFF
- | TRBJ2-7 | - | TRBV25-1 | TGTGCCAGCACCCCAAATTCCCGCTCGGAGCAGTACTTC | CASTPNSRSEQYF
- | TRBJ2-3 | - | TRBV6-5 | TGTGCCAGCAGTAACCAGGGCTATAGCACAGATACGCAGTATTTT | CASSNQGYSTDTQYF
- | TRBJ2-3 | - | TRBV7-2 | TGTGCCAGCAGCCCCACGGTGGATACGCAGTATTTT | CASSPTVDTQYF
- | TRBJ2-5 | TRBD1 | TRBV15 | TGTGCCACCAGCAGAGTCGGGACAGCTAGGTTACGAGAGACCCAGTACTTC | CATSRVGTARLRETQYF
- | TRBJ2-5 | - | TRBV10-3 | TGTGCCATCAGTGACTCGGGGGCCCAAGAGACCCAGTACTTC | CAISDSGAQETQYF
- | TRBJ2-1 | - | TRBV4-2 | TGTGCCAGCAGCCAAGGCCTAATGCTAGTCAATGAGCAGTTCTTC | CASSQGLMLVNEQFF
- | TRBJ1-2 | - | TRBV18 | TGTGCCAGCTCAGGGATCGAGGTATCGGGGAAAGGCTACACCTTC | CASSGIEVSGKGYTF
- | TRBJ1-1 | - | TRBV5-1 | TGCGCCAGCAGCTTGGTGGGCGGGGGATCGAACACTGAAGCTTTCTTT | CASSLVGGGSNTEAFF
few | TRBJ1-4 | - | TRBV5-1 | TGCGCCAGCAGCCATGACAGTCCTGGAGAAAAACTGTTTTTT | CASSHDSPGEKLFF
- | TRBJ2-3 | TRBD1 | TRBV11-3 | TGTGCCAGCAGCTTGACCGGGACAGACCAGGCGTATTTT | CASSLTGTDQAYF
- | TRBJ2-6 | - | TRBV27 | TGTGCCAGCAGAGGGGGGGCAAGCTCTGGGGCCAACGTCCTGACTTTC | CASRGGASSGANVLTF
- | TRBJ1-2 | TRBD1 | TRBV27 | TGTGCCAGCAGTTTATTAGGGGGCATAAACTATGGCTACACCTTC | CASSLLGGINYGYTF
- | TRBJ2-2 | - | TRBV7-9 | TGTGCCAGCAGCTTAGCCCCAGTGGGCGGGGAGCTGTTTTTT | CASSLAPVGGELFF
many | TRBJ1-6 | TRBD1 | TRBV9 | TGTGCCAGCAGCGATAACTTAAAGGGGGCGCGAACCTATAATTCACCCCTCCACTTT | CASSDNLKGARTYNSPLHF
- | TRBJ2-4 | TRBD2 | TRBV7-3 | TGTGCCAGCAGCTTTGGCGGGGGGGCCAAAAACATTCAGTACTTC | CASSFGGGAKNIQYF
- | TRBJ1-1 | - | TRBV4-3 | TGCGCCAGCAGCCAAGATAGAAGCAGTAGGGAAGCTTTCTTT | CASSQDRSSREAFF
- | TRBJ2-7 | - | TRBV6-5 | TGTGCCAGTTCCGGGACTGGAAACTACGAGCAGTACTTC | CASSGTGNYEQYF
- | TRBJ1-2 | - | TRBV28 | TGTGCCAGCACCGGGGGCGGCAGTACTAACTATGGCTACACCTTC | CASTGGGSTNYGYTF
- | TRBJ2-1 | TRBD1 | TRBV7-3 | TGTGCCAGCAGCCGCACTCCCGGGACAGCGAACAATGAGCAGTTCTTC | CASSRTPGTANNEQFF
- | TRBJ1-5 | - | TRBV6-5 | TGTGCCAGCAGTTACTCAGTCATGGGCAATCAGCCCCAGCATTTT | CASSYSVMGNQPQHF
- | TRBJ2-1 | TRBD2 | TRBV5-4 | TGTGCCAGCAGCTTGGGCAGCGGGGGATGGCGGTACAATGAGCAGTTCTTC | CASSLGSGGWRYNEQFF
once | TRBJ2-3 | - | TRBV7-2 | - | CASSLVAGGSMDF
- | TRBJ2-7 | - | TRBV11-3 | TGTGCCAGCAGCCCAGGGACGGCCAGCTCCTACGAGCAGTACTTC | CASSPGTASSYEQYF
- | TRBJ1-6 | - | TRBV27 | TGTGCCAGCAGTTCCGACTTCCTGGGTAGGAGTAATTCACCCCTCCACTTT | CASSSDFLGRSNSPLHF
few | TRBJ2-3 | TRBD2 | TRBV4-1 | TGCGCCAGCAGCCAAGTACATCTAGCGGGTAGCACAGATACGCAGTATTTT | CASSQVHLAGSTDTQYF
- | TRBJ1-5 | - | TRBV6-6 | TGTGCCAGCGCCATTCAGGACGCCCGCAATCAGCCCCAGCATTTT | CASAIQDARNQPQHF
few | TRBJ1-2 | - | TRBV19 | TGTGCCAGTAGTCATACAGGGCCGCAGGCCTATGGCTACACCTTC | CASSHTGPQAYGYTF
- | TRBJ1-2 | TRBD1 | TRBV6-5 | TGTGCCAGCAGTCCCCGGGACAGGGGCAACTATGGCTACACCTTC | CASSPRDRGNYGYTF
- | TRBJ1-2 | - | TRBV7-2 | TGTGCCAGCAGCAGGCCGGGGTCTAACTATGGCTACACCTTC | CASSRPGSNYGYTF
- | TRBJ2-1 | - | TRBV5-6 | TGTGCCAGCAGCTTATATACCTACAATGAGCAGTTCTTC | CASSLYTYNEQFF
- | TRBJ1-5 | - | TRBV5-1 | TGCGCCAGCAGCTCCTCCAGGGATCGGAATCAGCCCCAGCATTTT | CASSSSRDRNQPQHF
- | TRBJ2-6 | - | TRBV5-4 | TGTGCCAGCAGCTTGACAGCCTCCAGCTCTGGGGCCAACGTCCTGACTTTC | CASSLTASSSGANVLTF
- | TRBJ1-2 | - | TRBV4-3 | TGCGCCAGCAGCCAAGAGTTAACAGGGAGGCCCCTCTATGGCTACACCTTC | CASSQELTGRPLYGYTF
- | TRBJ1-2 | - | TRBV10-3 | TGTGCCATCAGCGCGGACCCGGCAGCTAACTATGGCTACACCTTC | CAISADPAANYGYTF
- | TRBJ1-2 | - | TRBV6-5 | TGTGCCAGCGGTGGTGATCATGGCTACACCTTC | CASGGDHGYTF
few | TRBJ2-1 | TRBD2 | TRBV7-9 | TGTGCCAGCAGCTTAAATTGGGGGGGCTACAATGAGCAGTTCTTC | CASSLNWGGYNEQFF
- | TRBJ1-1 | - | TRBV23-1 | TGCGCCAGCAGTCAATCTACCCGAGACACTGAAGCTTTCTTT | CASSQSTRDTEAFF
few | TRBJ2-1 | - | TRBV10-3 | TGTGCCATCAGTGATTGGGGGGCCGGCAATGAGCAGTTCTTC | CAISDWGAGNEQFF
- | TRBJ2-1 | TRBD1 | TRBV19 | TGTGCCAGTAGCCGAGACAGGGACAATGAGCAGTTCTTC | CASSRDRDNEQFF
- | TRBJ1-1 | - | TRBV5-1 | TGCGCCAGCAGCCCCCCCGGGGGGGGGCGGGTTACTGAAGCTTTCTTT | CASSPPGGGRVTEAFF
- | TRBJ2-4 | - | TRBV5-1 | TGCGCCAGCAGCCCCGGACGCGGGGGCGTCAAAAACATTCAGTACTTC | CASSPGRGGVKNIQYF
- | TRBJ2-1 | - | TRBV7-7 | TGTGCTAGCAGCTTAGACGGCGGCAATGAGCAGTTCTTC | CASSLDGGNEQFF